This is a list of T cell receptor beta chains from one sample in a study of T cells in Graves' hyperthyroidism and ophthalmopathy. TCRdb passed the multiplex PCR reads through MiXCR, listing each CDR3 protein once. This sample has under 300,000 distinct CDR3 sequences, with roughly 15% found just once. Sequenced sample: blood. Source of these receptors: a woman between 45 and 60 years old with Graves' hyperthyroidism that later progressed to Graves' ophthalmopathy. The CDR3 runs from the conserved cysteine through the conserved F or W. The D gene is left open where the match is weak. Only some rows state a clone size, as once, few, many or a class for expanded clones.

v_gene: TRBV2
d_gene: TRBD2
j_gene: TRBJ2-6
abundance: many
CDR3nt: TGTGTCAGCTCCTTAGGACTAGCGGGAGCTGGGGCCAACGTCCTGACTTTC
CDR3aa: CVSSLGLAGAGANVLTF

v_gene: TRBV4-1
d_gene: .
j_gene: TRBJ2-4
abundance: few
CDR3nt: TGCGCCAGCAGCCAAGAAGGCTGGCAAAACATTCAGTACTTC
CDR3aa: CASSQEGWQNIQYF

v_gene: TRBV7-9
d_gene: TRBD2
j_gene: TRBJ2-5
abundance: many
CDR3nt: TGTGCCAGCAGCCGAGGACTAGCAGAGACCCAGTACTTC
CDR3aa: CASSRGLAETQYF

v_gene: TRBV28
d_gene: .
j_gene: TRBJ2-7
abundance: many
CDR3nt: TGTGCCAGCAGTCGGGGAGACGAGCAGTACTTC
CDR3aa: CASSRGDEQYF

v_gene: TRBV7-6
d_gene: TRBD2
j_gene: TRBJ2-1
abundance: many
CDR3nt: TGTGCCAGCAGCTTAGGGACTAGTGTAACGAGCAATGAGCAGTTCTTC
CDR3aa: CASSLGTSVTSNEQFF

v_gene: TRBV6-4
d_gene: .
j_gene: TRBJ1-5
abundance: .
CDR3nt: TGTGCCAGCGGCCCGGGACCTAATCAGCCCCAGCATTTT
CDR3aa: CASGPGPNQPQHF

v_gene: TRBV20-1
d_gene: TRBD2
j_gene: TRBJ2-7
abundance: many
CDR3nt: TGCAGTGCTAGCGGGAGGGCCTACCATAGTGAGCAGTACTTC
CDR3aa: CSASGRAYHSEQYF

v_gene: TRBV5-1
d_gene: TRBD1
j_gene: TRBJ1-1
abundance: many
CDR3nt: TGCGCCAGCAGCGGTGCCGGGACAGACGAAGCTTTCTTT
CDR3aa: CASSGAGTDEAFF

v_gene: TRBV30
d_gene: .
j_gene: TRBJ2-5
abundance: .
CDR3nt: TGTGCCTTCGGGGCGGGGATGGCCCCTGGGCAAGAGACCCAGTACTTC
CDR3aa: CAFGAGMAPGQETQYF

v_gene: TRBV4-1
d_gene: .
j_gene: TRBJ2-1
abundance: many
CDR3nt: TGCGCCAGCAGCGAGGGGGTCCGCGAGTTCTTC
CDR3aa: CASSEGVREFF

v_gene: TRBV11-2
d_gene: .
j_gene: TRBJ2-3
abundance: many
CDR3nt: TGTGCCAGCAGTTTCATCACAGATACGCAGTATTTT
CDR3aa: CASSFITDTQYF

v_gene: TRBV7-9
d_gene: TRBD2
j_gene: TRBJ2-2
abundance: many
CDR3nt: TGTGCCAGCAAAGCGGGGAACACGAACACCGGGGAGCTGTTTTTT
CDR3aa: CASKAGNTNTGELFF

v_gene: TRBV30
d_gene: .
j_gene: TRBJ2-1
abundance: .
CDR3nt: TGTGCCTGGAGTTTTGGCTTGGATGAGCAGTTCTTC
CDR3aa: CAWSFGLDEQFF

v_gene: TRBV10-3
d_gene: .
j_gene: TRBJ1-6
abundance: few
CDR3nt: TGTGCCATCAGTGAAGAGGACTCACCCCTCCACTTT
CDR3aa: CAISEEDSPLHF

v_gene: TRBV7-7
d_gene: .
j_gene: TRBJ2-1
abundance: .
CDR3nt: TGTGCTAGCAGCTTCGGGTTGGGTACGGGGCTCAATGAGCAGTTCTTC
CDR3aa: CASSFGLGTGLNEQFF

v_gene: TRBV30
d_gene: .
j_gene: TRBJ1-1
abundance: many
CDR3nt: TGTGCCTGGAGTCTAAATGGGGTGGCTGAAGCTTTCTTT
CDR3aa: CAWSLNGVAEAFF

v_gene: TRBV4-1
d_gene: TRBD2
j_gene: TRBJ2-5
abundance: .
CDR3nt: TGCGCCAGCAGCCAAGGTGGGACTAGCGGGGAGACCCAGTACTTC
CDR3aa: CASSQGGTSGETQYF

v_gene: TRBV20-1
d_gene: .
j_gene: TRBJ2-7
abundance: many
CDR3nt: TGCAGTGCTAGGTTGAGGCTATCGGGCTACGAGCAGTACTTC
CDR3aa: CSARLRLSGYEQYF

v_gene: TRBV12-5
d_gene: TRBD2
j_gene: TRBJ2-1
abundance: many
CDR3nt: TGTGCTAGTGGTTCCCCGTGGAGCGGGGACAATGAGCAGTTCTTC
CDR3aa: CASGSPWSGDNEQFF

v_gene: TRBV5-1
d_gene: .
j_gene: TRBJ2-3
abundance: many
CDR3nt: TGCGCCAGCAGCTCCACTGGGAGAAGCGATACGCAGTATTTT
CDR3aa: CASSSTGRSDTQYF

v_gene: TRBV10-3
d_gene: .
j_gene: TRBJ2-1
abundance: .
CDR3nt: TGTGCCATCAGTGGACGGATCCCCGGGGCACCGAGCTCCTACAATGAGCAGTTCTTC
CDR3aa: CAISGRIPGAPSSYNEQFF

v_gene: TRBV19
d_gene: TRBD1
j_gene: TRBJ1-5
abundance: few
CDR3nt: TGTGCCAGTACTCCCGGGACAGGTGAGAATCAGCCCCAGCATTTT
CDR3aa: CASTPGTGENQPQHF

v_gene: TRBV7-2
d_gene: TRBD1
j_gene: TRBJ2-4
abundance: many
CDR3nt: TGTGCCAGCACCCTAAAACAGGGGGCTGGATCGGTTCAGTACTTC
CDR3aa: CASTLKQGAGSVQYF

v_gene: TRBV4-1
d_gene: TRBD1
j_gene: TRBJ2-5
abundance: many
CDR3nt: TGCGCCAGCAGCCGTCAACTGACAGGGGCCCAAGAGACCCAGTACTTC
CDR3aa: CASSRQLTGAQETQYF

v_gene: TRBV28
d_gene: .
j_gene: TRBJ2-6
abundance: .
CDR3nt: TGTGCCAGCAGGCCGGGGTTGGGGGCCAACGTCCTGACTTTC
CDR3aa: CASRPGLGANVLTF

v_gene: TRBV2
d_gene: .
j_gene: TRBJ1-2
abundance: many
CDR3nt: TGTGCCAGCGTGGACAGCTATGGCTACACCTTC
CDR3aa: CASVDSYGYTF

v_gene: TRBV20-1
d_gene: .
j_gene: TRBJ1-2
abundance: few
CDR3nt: TGCAGTGCTAGAGTTTATGCAGGGGTCTACGGCTACACCTTC
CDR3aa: CSARVYAGVYGYTF

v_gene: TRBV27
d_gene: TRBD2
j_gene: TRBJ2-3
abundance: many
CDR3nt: TGTGCCAGCAGTTGGGGGACTAGCGGAGACACGCAGTATTTT
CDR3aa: CASSWGTSGDTQYF

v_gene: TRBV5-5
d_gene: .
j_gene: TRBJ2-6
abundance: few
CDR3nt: TGTGCCAGCAGCCGTAACATCAACTCTGGGGCCAACGTCCTGACTTTC
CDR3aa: CASSRNINSGANVLTF

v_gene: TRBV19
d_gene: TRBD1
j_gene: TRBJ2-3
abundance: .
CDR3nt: TGTGCCAGTAGAGAGGGGGCCACAGGTACGCAGTATTTT
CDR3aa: CASREGATGTQYF

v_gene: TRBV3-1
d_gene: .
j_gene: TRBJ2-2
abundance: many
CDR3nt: TGTGCCAGCAGCTTGTCGGGGAGTCGGGAGCTGTTTTTT
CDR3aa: CASSLSGSRELFF

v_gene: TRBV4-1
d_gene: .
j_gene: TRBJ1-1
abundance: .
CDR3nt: TGCGCCAGCAGCCGAATCGGCCAACGCACTGAAGCTTTCTTT
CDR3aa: CASSRIGQRTEAFF

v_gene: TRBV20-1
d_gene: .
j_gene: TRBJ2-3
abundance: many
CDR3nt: TGCAGTGCCCATCCCCCTAGGGGACGCATCGGGGCGGATACGCAGTATTTT
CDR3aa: CSAHPPRGRIGADTQYF

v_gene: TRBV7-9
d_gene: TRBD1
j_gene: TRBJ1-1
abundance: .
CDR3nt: TGTGCCAGCAGCTCGACAGGGCCCACTGAAGCTTTCTTT
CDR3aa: CASSSTGPTEAFF

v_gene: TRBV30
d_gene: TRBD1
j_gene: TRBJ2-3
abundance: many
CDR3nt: TGTGCCTGGACGGGACAGGGGGGCACAGATACGCAGTATTTT
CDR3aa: CAWTGQGGTDTQYF